This note documents a single TCR beta chain sequence. Its binding antigen is unknown. CDR1 and CDR2 were assigned from the germline V gene as SGHTA and FQGNSA. Its CDR3 holds 14 amino acids, cysteine through phenylalanine. No DNA is recorded. The data are from a study of synovial regulatory T cells in juvenile arthritis (dated by TCRdb to between 2014 and 2017). Regarding the research as a whole: Of the sequenced patients, over 5 received methotrexate, one received methotrexate plus infliximab, three were therapy-naive, and one had no treatment information. Effector T cell subsets were also sequenced in the study cohort for comparisons, but only blood and synovial fluid Treg cells are covered by the Treg dataset alone. TCR repertoire comparisons included Treg and Teff subsets from ten or so JIA patients with active disease. The study compared the TCRbeta CDR3 repertoires of blood iaTreg cells, other blood Treg cells and synovial fluid Treg cells taken from matched patient samples.

Paper-wide results and their limitations: Compared with other blood Treg cells, blood iaTreg cells had lower TCR diversity, a finding consistent with antigen-driven expansion. Synovial Treg cells shared more CDR3 sequences with iaTreg cells than with other blood Treg cells; Chao-Jaccard similarity confirmed closer relation. Across patients, iaTreg TCR repertoires were largely private, and these iaTreg repertoires partially overlapped with synovial Teff and blood CPL repertoires.

TCR repertoire donors were some 11 juvenile idiopathic arthritis patients with active disease who had not reached inactive disease, 3 polyarticular and 8 oligoarticular. A median age of approximately 10 years (range about 2.1-25) and a median disease duration of around seven years (range 0.2-19.1) were recorded for the TCR-sequenced patients. The samples for TCR repertoire analysis were obtained at two Italian centres. Peripheral blood mononuclear cells were isolated by Histopaque-1077 density gradient and cryopreserved in roughly 90% FCS with roughly 10% DMSO. The library was produced with the immunoSEQ multiplex PCR assay. TCRbeta CDR3 sequencing was performed by Adaptive Biotechnologies. The original methods were these. Repertoire similarity was assessed using the Chao-modified Jaccard index and the median clonotype overlap from 200 random subsamples at equal sample size. Similarity analyses used either productive nucleotide sequences or in silico-translated amino acid sequences. Hierarchical clustering with single linkage and t-SNE based on Chao-modified Jaccard distances were used to compare repertoires. After normalising for sample size, the researchers measured repertoire diversity with the Renyi index across a range of alpha values. TCRdb stores this immuneACCESS table with in-frame sequences only. Part of the clones is absent; in the studies checked, under half of the shortfall reflects unresolved V genes, and no reason is known for the rest. V and J calls and clone size are as listed in that table; D and trimming were resolved from the DNA. The sample table gives around 10,000 clones. Roughly 0.9% of the sample belongs to the ten largest clones.

Sequenced input: Treg cells from blood. What the cell subset or site label conveys for this sample: remaining (HLA-DR-negative) circulating blood Treg cells. The receptor's source is a donor younger than 30 with juvenile idiopathic arthritis. Rearrangement joined TRBV7-2 to TRBJ1-1; TCRdb picks TRBD1, but there is no DNA to check that call. The CDR3 loop reads CASSLFPDRLEAFF.